Given below is one TCR beta chain in context. There are 15 residues in the CDR3. With V trimmed by 4 bases and J by 8 bases, 8 bases remained unmatched. The V gene's germline CDR1 is SGDLS and CDR2 YYNGEE. The data are from a study of blood T cell repertoires in COVID-19. Study-level background: Nucleic acid was either cDNA or gDNA, and it came from T cells, B-cell-depleted T cells, or PBMCs.

TCRdb's table, derived via immunoSEQ multiplex PCR, lists solely in-frame clones and lacks some. The sample has tens of thousands of clones, approximately 86% seen once. Source material: peripheral blood. The origin of this receptor is a man aged 50-60 years with active COVID-19. The rearrangement uses TRBV9 and TRBJ2-1; TRBD2 matches 11 bases. The CDR3 loop is CASSSTSGSVHEQFF. The CDR3 DNA follows: TGTGCCAGCAGCTCAACTAGCGGGAGTGTCCATGAGCAGTTCTTC.